Listed below are T cell receptor beta chains from one sample, sequenced in a study of cytomegalovirus exposure and HLA in healthy donors. Clones were read by immunoSEQ multiplex PCR, and TCRdb kept only the in-frame ones, dropping some. The sample holds some 200,000 clones, roughly 84% seen once. Sequencing used PBMCs. The origin of the receptors is a woman aged 18-30 years in good health and CMV-seropositive. The conserved cysteine and the conserved F or W are not part of the CDR3 here. Each record gives: V gene, CDR3 protein.

v_gene: TRBV27; CDR3aa: ASGFSPGSSGANVLT
v_gene: TRBV5-1; CDR3aa: ASSIRPAGDSPLH
v_gene: TRBV6-6; CDR3aa: ASSSQVNQPQH
v_gene: TRBV6-1; CDR3aa: ASSEAGRRELF
v_gene: TRBV5-6; CDR3aa: ASSFIFAGTRGTGELF
v_gene: TRBV4-1; CDR3aa: ASSHDAGNEAF
v_gene: TRBV18; CDR3aa: ASSTLWGDGYTEAF
v_gene: TRBV11-3; CDR3aa: ARGETQY
v_gene: TRBV6-6; CDR3aa: ASSYLRGGSDTQY
v_gene: TRBV6-1; CDR3aa: ASSLRQGDTEAF
v_gene: TRBV7-9; CDR3aa: ASSPKLTGNAGNEQF
v_gene: TRBV14; CDR3aa: ASRLNRDRLKNYGYT
v_gene: TRBV4-1; CDR3aa: ASSLQEGYGYT
v_gene: TRBV23-1; CDR3aa: AKTGTGGESGIQY
v_gene: TRBV7-2; CDR3aa: ASSPRGGGYT
v_gene: TRBV6-1; CDR3aa: ASSEAPPPGRGGTQY
v_gene: TRBV15; CDR3aa: ATSREGTSRETQY
v_gene: TRBV2; CDR3aa: ASKGGAISYQPQH
v_gene: TRBV7-9; CDR3aa: ATSGGTHYEQY
v_gene: TRBV7-9; CDR3aa: ASSLDSTRLWY
v_gene: TRBV14; CDR3aa: ASSQVLTGELF
v_gene: TRBV5-1; CDR3aa: ASSVETVTGELF
v_gene: TRBV5-6; CDR3aa: ASSDRTRDTQY
v_gene: TRBV5-8; CDR3aa: ASSPPRQGDLNTEAF
v_gene: TRBV29-1; CDR3aa: SVDGSTDTQY
v_gene: TRBV7-8; CDR3aa: ASSITSSTSTDTQY
v_gene: TRBV6-5; CDR3aa: ASSETGGTVIQY
v_gene: TRBV9; CDR3aa: ASSVEEGHQETQY
v_gene: TRBV11-2; CDR3aa: ASSQHIRGGADGYT
v_gene: TRBV2; CDR3aa: ASSARGGSYNEQF
v_gene: TRBV4-3; CDR3aa: ASRQFMTGHEAF
v_gene: TRBV4-1; CDR3aa: ASSQGVRGNTIY
v_gene: TRBV7-2; CDR3aa: ASSLEVGPYEQY
v_gene: TRBV27; CDR3aa: ASSLVGRGSPLH
v_gene: TRBV11-2; CDR3aa: ASSFEGNTEAF